This T cell receptor (beta chain) was captured by sequencing in a study of T cells after yellow fever vaccination. Study results and limitations: Post-booster repertoires again held most primary-vaccination clones (roughly 96% CD4, roughly 88% CD8). A minor fraction of clonotypes spanned both CD4 and CD8 compartments.

TCRdb independently ran MiXCR on the 5' RACE reads; one entry per CDR3 protein. The sample has 250,000 or so distinct CDR3 sequences, 6.9% seen once; the top ten hold approximately 0.87%. In regard to this clonotype: Its antigen is undetermined.

V was cut by 6 bases and J by 2 bases, with 14 bases left in between. CDR3 length: 14 amino acids. Germline V gene sequence: CDR1 LGHDT, CDR2 YNNKEL (reference sequence). This TCR derives from a man aged 25-40 years who received the YFV17D yellow fever vaccine. This specimen was CD4+ T cells sorted from PBMCs, taken 15 days after the yellow fever booster vaccination. This sequence joins TRBV3-1 and TRBJ2-7, with D uncertain. The CDR3 sequence is CASSMAQRTYEQYF. The CDR3, as DNA: TGTGCCAGCAGTATGGCGCAGCGCACCTACGAGCAGTACTTC.